Listed below are T cell receptor beta chains from one sample, sequenced in a study of blood T cell repertoires in COVID-19. TCRdb's table, derived via immunoSEQ multiplex PCR, lists solely in-frame clones and lacks some. The data contain about 91,000 clones, about 91% of them singletons. Sequenced input: peripheral blood. The receptors derive from a woman in her 70s with acute or convalescent COVID-19. CDR3s include the opening cysteine and the closing phenylalanine or tryptophan.

V: TRBV5-1
J: TRBJ2-5
CDR3: CASSLPGLAGPQETQYF

V: TRBV28
J: TRBJ1-5
CDR3: CASSFGEPQHF

V: TRBV10-2
J: TRBJ1-2
CDR3: CASSATLSGYTF

V: TRBV28
J: TRBJ2-7
CDR3: CASRGEGLPSYEQYF

V: TRBV5-8
J: TRBJ1-5
CDR3: CASSRTVNQPQHF

V: TRBV28
J: TRBJ1-3
CDR3: CASSQTGVRNTIYF

V: TRBV7-9
J: TRBJ1-1
CDR3: CASSQGTPTTEAFF

V: TRBV6-5
J: TRBJ1-1
CDR3: CASSYSKGANTEAFF

V: TRBV7-2
J: TRBJ1-1
CDR3: CASSLQGKENTEAFF

V: TRBV19
J: TRBJ2-1
CDR3: CASGRGVSRDEQFF

V: TRBV11-2
J: TRBJ1-2
CDR3: CASSPGTGRYGYTF

V: TRBV4-1
J: TRBJ1-1
CDR3: CASSFTQGAAEAFF

V: TRBV11-3
J: TRBJ2-2
CDR3: CASRPGLATANTGELFF

V: TRBV7-9
J: TRBJ1-2
CDR3: CASSLSGTANYGYTF

V: TRBV3-1/TRBV3-2
J: TRBJ2-1
CDR3: CASSPTRDEQFF

V: TRBV27
J: TRBJ1-1
CDR3: CASSLSTDNTEAFF

V: TRBV5-1
J: TRBJ1-1
CDR3: CASGWANTEAFF

V: TRBV27
J: TRBJ1-6
CDR3: CASSLGQAGFVISPLHF

V: TRBV12-3/TRBV12-4
J: TRBJ2-2
CDR3: CASSGGIAGELFF

V: TRBV5-1
J: TRBJ2-5
CDR3: CASSLGPAGEETQYF

V: TRBV11-2
J: TRBJ1-1
CDR3: CASSSRGPAEAFF

V: TRBV19
J: TRBJ1-5
CDR3: CASRKTVPGGGQPQHF

V: TRBV12-3/TRBV12-4
J: TRBJ2-7
CDR3: CASSSSTGYEQYF

V: TRBV10-2
J: TRBJ2-4
CDR3: CASSDPGLVAKNIQYF

V: TRBV5-3
J: TRBJ2-1
CDR3: CARGWDFSSYNEQFF

V: TRBV11-1
J: TRBJ2-3
CDR3: CASKEAETDTQYF

V: TRBV7-9
J: TRBJ1-5
CDR3: CASSPAGTSVNQPQHF

V: TRBV19
J: TRBJ2-1
CDR3: CATRRVGGRVVDEQFF

V: TRBV19
J: TRBJ2-7
CDR3: CASSIGGQGTAYEQYF

V: TRBV27
J: TRBJ1-2
CDR3: CASSVSVSVYNGYTF

V: TRBV4-1
J: TRBJ1-3
CDR3: CASSREGTNSGNTIYF

V: TRBV6-5
J: TRBJ1-1
CDR3: CASSKIRGRTEAFF

V: TRBV13
J: TRBJ2-3
CDR3: CASSLGGDTQYF

V: TRBV6-1
J: TRBJ1-1
CDR3: CASSEETGQTEAFF

V: TRBV5-1
J: TRBJ2-5
CDR3: CASNYRGSGSGETQYF

V: TRBV4-1
J: TRBJ2-7
CDR3: CASSQDASSEQYF

V: TRBV10-3
J: TRBJ1-1
CDR3: CAISETPDRAEAFF

V: TRBV5-1
J: TRBJ2-1
CDR3: CASSPTLVSESEQFF

V: TRBV9
J: TRBJ1-3
CDR3: CASSVGGTTGNTIYF

V: TRBV5-4
J: TRBJ2-5
CDR3: CASSLYAERVQETQYF

V: TRBV19
J: TRBJ2-7
CDR3: CASSVGQAYEQYF

V: TRBV5-5
J: TRBJ2-1
CDR3: CASSPSGREQFF

V: TRBV30
J: TRBJ2-2
CDR3: CAWSSGQGHTGELFF